These 18 T cell receptor beta chains share one sample of origin, sequenced in a study of blood T cell repertoires in COVID-19. The repertoire was sequenced with immunoSEQ multiplex PCR; TCRdb's copy has only in-frame clones and lacks some. Of 250,000 to 350,000 clones listed, around 85% are singletons. The sequenced sample consisted of peripheral blood. The receptors derive from a human donor with COVID-19, enrolled during active disease. The donor label of this sample is uncertain.

For this clone: Germline is not matched at one junction end, which may reflect a read error. This sequence joins TRBV7-7 and TRBJ2-5; tentative D call: TRBD1 (6 bases). The CDR3 has 15 residues. The germline V gene has CDR1 SSHAT and CDR2 FNYEAQ (reference sequence). The CDR3 bases are TGTGCTAGCAGCCTCGGGACGGCCCAGGGGGAGACCCAGTACTTC. Amino acids: CASSLGTAQGETQYF.

The chain couples TRBV29-1 to TRBJ1-4, with 7 bases matching TRBD1. The CDR3 is 13 residues long. Germline V CDR1 and CDR2: SQVTM, ANQGSEA. Trimming cost V 7 bases and J 5 bases; bases outside gene matches: 7. CDR3 bases: TGCAGCGCTATGGACAGGACGAATGAAAAACTGTTTTTT. This sequence encodes CSAMDRTNEKLFF.

The V call is TRBV10-1, the J call TRBJ1-1, with 8 bases identical to TRBD1. In germline, CDR1 is WNHNN, CDR2 SYGVQD (reference sequence). This CDR3 comprises 14 residues. With 5 bases clipped from V and 5 bases from J, the junction kept 7 bases outside the gene matches. CDR3 in DNA: TGCGCCAGCAGTAAAGACAGGGGACGGACTGAAGCTTTCTTT. Amino acid sequence: CASSKDRGRTEAFF.

The V and J genes are TRBV28 and TRBJ1-4; D gene unclear. This CDR3 is 11 amino acids long. From germline, CDR1 is MDHEN and CDR2 SYDVKM. V was trimmed by 4 bases and J by 6 bases, leaving 3 bases between them. The CDR3 nucleotides are TGTGCCAGCAGTTCGTATGAAAAACTGTTTTTT. Encoded protein: CASSSYEKLFF.

This rearrangement joins TRBV9 to TRBJ1-2; D might be TRBD1 (5 bases). V lost 1 base to trimming and J lost 2 bases, with 9 bases between them. Germline V gives CDR1 SGDLS, CDR2 YYNGEE. CDR3 size: 14 residues. CDR3 protein: CASSVPGFNYGYTF. CDR3 bases: TGTGCCAGCAGCGTACCAGGGTTCAACTATGGCTACACCTTC.

This clone was observed once. The chain combines TRBV12-5 with TRBJ1-5; 8 bases are a match to TRBD1. Per the germline V gene, CDR1 is LGHNT and CDR2 is FRNRAP. The CDR3 runs to 15 residues. V shed 7 bases and J 6 bases; nucleotides not matched to a gene: 11. CDR3 sequence: CASASDRVGAQPQHF. The CDR3 DNA sequence: TGTGCTAGTGCCTCGGACAGGGTCGGAGCTCAGCCCCAGCATTTT.

The genes are TRBV7-9 and TRBJ1-2; TRBD1 is a possible D gene (5 bases). The CDR3 length is 14 residues. With 1 base removed from V and 6 bases from J, the gap between germline ends came to 12 bases. Germline V CDR1 and CDR2: SEHNR, FQNEAQ (reference sequence). Here the CDR3 DNA reads TGTGCCAGCAGCTTAGGGCAGGGCGAAGATGGCTACACCTTC. Its translation is CASSLGQGEDGYTF.

The V call is TRBV3-1 (or the pseudogene TRBV3-2), the J call TRBJ2-2; 9 nucleotides line up with TRBD1. CDR3 length equals 15 residues. Germline CDR1 reads LGHDT; CDR2 reads YNNKEL (reference sequence). J lost 5 bases, V lost 6 bases, and 7 bases had no gene match. The CDR3 DNA reads TGTGCCAGCAGAACGGGACAGGGAGGGACCGGGGAGCTGTTTTTT. Translated: CASRTGQGGTGELFF.

Remarks on this clone: Additional DNA sequences in this sample encode the identical CDR3. The V call is TRBV3-1 (or the pseudogene TRBV3-2), the J call TRBJ1-1; D remains ambiguous. Trimming took off 4 bases at V and 1 base at J, with 7 bases between the two ends. This CDR3 contains 13 residues. CDR1 and CDR2 (germline): LGHDT, YNNKEL (reference sequence). CDR3 bases: TGTGCCAGCAGCCCTACGGGGAACACTGAAGCTTTCTTT. It encodes CASSPTGNTEAFF.

V usage is TRBV6-5 and J usage is TRBJ1-4; weak D call: TRBD1 (5 bases). This CDR3 contains 14 residues. In germline, CDR1 is MNHEY, CDR2 SVGAGI. Trimming stripped 0 bases from V and 8 bases from J, with 10 bases between. CDR3 coding DNA: TGTGCCAGCAGTTACTCCTGGGGGGAGGAAAAACTGTTTTTT. Its protein is CASSYSWGEEKLFF.

The V gene is TRBV29-1, the J gene TRBJ1-4; D not certain. Looked up from germline, CDR1 is SQVTM and CDR2 is ANQGSEA. The length of the CDR3 is 13 residues. The ends were cut back, 6 bases at V and 0 bases at J, with 8 bases in the middle. The CDR3 is CSVGVATNEKLFF. DNA for the CDR3: TGCAGCGTCGGGGTAGCAACTAATGAAAAACTGTTTTTT.

The chain carries TRBV5-1 and TRBJ2-1; a possible D gene is TRBD2 (6 bases). Germline V gives CDR1 SGHRS, CDR2 YFSETQ. The CDR3 sequence is 15 residues long. V gave up 2 bases and J gave up 3 bases, with 12 bases separating them. CDR3 sequence: CASSFPGRNYNEQFF. As DNA, the CDR3 is TGCGCCAGCAGCTTTCCCGGGAGAAACTACAATGAGCAGTTCTTC.

The genes are TRBV6-5 and TRBJ2-7; D unclear. CDR1 and CDR2 (germline): MNHEY, SVGAGI. Deletions cut 8 bases from V and 1 base from J, with 15 bases between. There are 14 residues in the CDR3. CDR3: CASLAVLRSYEQYF. Written as DNA, the CDR3 is TGTGCCAGCCTCGCGGTTTTACGGTCCTACGAGCAGTACTTC.

The genes are TRBV5-4 and TRBJ2-5; the match to TRBD2 covers 7 bases. The V segment lost 4 bases and the J segment 5 bases; nucleotides outside the gene matches: 8. Germline V gene data show CDR1 as SGHNT and CDR2 as YYREEE (reference sequence). The CDR3 spans 14 residues. CDR3 protein: CASSLSGTGETQYF. The CDR3 DNA is TGTGCCAGCAGCCTCAGCGGGACGGGCGAGACCCAGTACTTC.

In its sample, this clone was seen a few times. The rearrangement uses TRBV6-5 and TRBJ1-5; 7 bases align to TRBD1. Germline CDR1 is MNHEY and CDR2 is SVGAGI. The ends lost 6 bases at V and 5 bases at J; junction bases unmatched: 4. This CDR3 region has 13 residues. The CDR3 region is CASSTTGDQPQHF. CDR3 nucleotides: TGTGCCAGCAGCACAACAGGGGATCAGCCCCAGCATTTT.

The J gene is TRBJ2-3, the V gene TRBV27; 13 bases are a match to TRBD2. V lost 5 bases and J lost 6; bases outside the gene matches: 5. From germline, CDR1 is MNHEY and CDR2 SMNVEV (reference sequence). There are 15 residues in the CDR3. The CDR3 bases are TGTGCCAGCAGTGCCGGGACTAGCGGGATGGATACGCAGTATTTT. Translated: CASSAGTSGMDTQYF.

The chain uses TRBV18 and TRBJ2-7; tentative D call: TRBD1 (5 bases). Germline values: CDR1 KGHSH, CDR2 LQKENI. V lost 6 bases to trimming and J lost 0 bases, with 12 bases between them. This CDR3 contains 14 residues. The CDR3 spells CASSATRDSYEQYF. CDR3 nucleotides: TGTGCCAGCTCCGCGACCAGGGACTCCTACGAGCAGTACTTC. Drawing the rest from reference TRBV18 and TRBJ2-7, the complete variable domain is NAGVMQNPRHLVRRRGQEARLRCSPMKGHSHVYWYRQLPEEGLKFMVYLQKENIIDESGMPKERFSAEFPKEGPSILRIQQVVRGDSAAYFCASSATRDSYEQYFGPGTRLTVT.

The J gene is TRBJ1-2, the V gene TRBV20-1; no clear D gene. Germline V lookup: CDR1 DFQATT, CDR2 SNEGSKA (reference sequence). V was shortened by 1 base and J by 9 bases, with 9 bases between the two germline ends. There are 11 residues in the CDR3. CDR3 bases: TGCAGTGCTAGAGTGGAGGGTAGCTACACCTTC. Its protein is CSARVEGSYTF.